These 21 T cell receptor beta chains share one sample of origin, sequenced in a study of control samples from healthy donors and cancer patients. Some clones are missing from TCRdb's copy, which holds only in-frame ones; the method was immunoSEQ multiplex PCR. The data hold around 130,000 clones, with approximately 90% observed a single time. Sequenced material: blood. Receptor source: a man aged 18 to 30 in good health.

This chain uses TRBV6-2 or TRBV6-3 with TRBJ2-1, with a tentative D call TRBD1 (6 bases). Germline V gives CDR1 MNHEY, CDR2 SVGEGT. This CDR3 is 15 amino acids long. V was cut by 2 bases and J by 3 bases, with 11 bases left in between. The CDR3 DNA follows: TGTGCCAGCAGTTACCTGACAGGAGTCTACAATGAGCAGTTCTTC. Its translation: CASSYLTGVYNEQFF.

This clone was seen only once. J is TRBJ1-2 and V is TRBV4-1; D possibly corresponds to TRBD1 (6 bases). V lost 4 bases and J lost 3, with 15 bases in between. Germline loops: CDR1 MGHRA, CDR2 YSYEKL. This CDR3 has 15 residues. The CDR3 DNA is TGCGCCAGCAGCCTGGGTCAGGGGCAGGACTATGGCTACACCTTC. Translation: CASSLGQGQDYGYTF.

This chain links TRBV28 with TRBJ1-6, with D maybe TRBD1 (6 bases). CDR3 length equals 16 residues. The V and J ends lost 6 bases and 7 bases respectively, with 19 bases between them. Germline assignment: CDR1 MDHEN and CDR2 SYDVKM. The CDR3: CASSRTRVRGNSPLHF. The CDR3 region has the DNA TGTGCCAGCAGCCGGACTCGCGTCAGGGGAAATTCACCCCTCCACTTT.

This clone was detected a few times. Written as DNA, the CDR3 is TGTGCCTGTGGTGGGAACAGCGATCAGCCCCAGCATTTT. This gives the protein CACGGNSDQPQHF. The chain combines TRBV30 with TRBJ1-5; D is unclear. V lost 6 bases to trimming and J lost 5 bases, with 14 bases between them. The CDR3 runs 13 residues. Germline V gene data show CDR1 as GTSNPN and CDR2 as SVGIG (reference sequence).

This clone was seen a handful of times. V gene TRBV5-1 combines with J gene TRBJ1-1; unclear D gene. V lost 4 bases, J lost 6 bases, and 16 bases lay in between. The CDR3 totals 14 residues. The germline V gene has CDR1 SGHRS and CDR2 YFSETQ. The CDR3 loop is CASSLGSKGPEAFF. In DNA, the CDR3 is TGCGCCAGCAGCCTGGGATCGAAGGGCCCTGAAGCTTTCTTT.

The J gene is TRBJ2-5, the V gene TRBV3-1 (or the pseudogene TRBV3-2); no reliable D call. CDR3 length: 12 amino acids. V lost 4 bases and J 6 bases, leaving 9 bases between the germline ends. The V gene's germline CDR1 is LGHDT and CDR2 YNNKEL (reference sequence). Written as DNA, the CDR3 is TGTGCCAGCAGCCGAGGAAGCCAGACCCAGTACTTC. Its protein is CASSRGSQTQYF.

J is TRBJ2-1 and V is TRBV12-3 or TRBV12-4; 7 nucleotides agree with TRBD2. This CDR3 comprises 13 residues. With V trimmed by 5 bases and J by 8 bases, 6 bases remained unmatched. CDR3 in amino acids: CASSGGGSYEQFF. CDR3 DNA: TGTGCCAGCAGTGGGGGGGGGAGCTATGAGCAGTTCTTC.

V and J are TRBV19 and TRBJ1-4, with TRBD1 matching over 8 bases. V lost 5 bases, J lost 6 bases, and 2 bases stayed unmatched. This CDR3 contains 13 residues. Looked up from germline, CDR1 is LNHDA and CDR2 is SQIVND (reference sequence). The CDR3 is CASSQGADEKLFF. In DNA, the CDR3 is TGTGCCAGTAGTCAGGGGGCTGATGAAAAACTGTTTTTT. Together with reference TRBV19 and TRBJ1-4, the CDR3 gives the full variable domain: DGGITQSPKYLFRKEGQNVTLSCEQNLNHDAMYWYRQDPGQGLRLIYYSQIVNDFQKGDIAEGYSVSREKKESFPLTVTSAQKNPTAFYLCASSQGADEKLFFGSGTQLSVL.

The chain has TRBV4-1 and TRBJ2-3; 15 positions agree with TRBD2. Germline V CDR1 and CDR2: MGHRA, YSYEKL. The V gene end was trimmed by 3 bases and the J gene end by 15 bases; junction bases not matched to a gene: 10. The CDR3 is made up of 15 amino acids. This chain's CDR3 is CASSQPGLAGGRGYF. The CDR3 coding sequence is TGCGCCAGCAGCCAGCCGGGACTAGCGGGGGGCCGCGGATATTTT.

V usage is TRBV18 and J usage is TRBJ2-2; D tentatively reads TRBD1 or TRBD2 (5 bases each). Trimming took off 3 bases at V and 0 bases at J, with 11 bases between the two ends. The CDR3 is 16 amino acids. Per the germline V gene, CDR1 is KGHSH and CDR2 is LQKENI. The CDR3 nucleotides are TGTGCCAGCTCACCTCGCAGAGGGGCGAACACCGGGGAGCTGTTTTTT. Translation: CASSPRRGANTGELFF.

The chain recombines TRBV5-1 with TRBJ1-1; the D gene is possibly TRBD1 (5 bases). V lost 0 bases and J 14 bases, leaving 20 bases between the germline ends. This CDR3 is built from 14 residues. Germline lookup yields CDR1 SGHRS and CDR2 YFSETQ. The CDR3 is CASSLALNRDGKFF. The CDR3 DNA sequence: TGCGCCAGCAGCTTGGCCTTGAACCGGGACGGAAAATTCTTT.

The gene calls are TRBV29-1 and TRBJ2-3; TRBD2 matches 8 bases. The V gene's germline CDR1 is SQVTM and CDR2 ANQGSEA. The CDR3 consists of 14 residues. V shed 6 bases, J shed 4 bases, and the junction held 9 bases outside the gene matches. The CDR3 is CSVSRGGGSDTQYF. The CDR3 region has the DNA TGCAGCGTCTCCCGGGGCGGGGGGTCAGATACGCAGTATTTT.

The gene calls are TRBV19 and TRBJ2-1; D is undetermined. This CDR3 is 14 amino acids long. Germline assignment: CDR1 LNHDA and CDR2 SQIVND (reference sequence). With 5 bases removed from V and 1 base from J, the gap between germline ends came to 9 bases. CDR3 in amino acids: CASSPRWSYNEQFF. The DNA for the CDR3 is TGTGCCAGTAGTCCTAGGTGGTCCTACAATGAGCAGTTCTTC.

The chain's CDR3 is CASSENTSGNYEQYF. In nucleotides, the CDR3 is TGTGCCAGCAGTGAAAATACTAGCGGGAACTACGAGCAGTACTTC. The V and J genes are TRBV2 and TRBJ2-7; TRBD2 aligns across 10 bases. V lost 2 bases to trimming and J lost 3 bases; unmatched junction nucleotides: 4. Germline V gives CDR1 SNHLY, CDR2 FYNNEI. This CDR3 spans 15 amino acids.

The rearrangement uses TRBV19 and TRBJ1-4; D is unresolved. V lost 2 bases and J lost 0, with 13 bases in between. Germline V gene data show CDR1 as LNHDA and CDR2 as SQIVND (reference sequence). The CDR3 contains 17 residues. CDR3 nucleotide sequence: TGTGCCAGTAGTATATTGGATCGGGTTGCAACTAATGAAAAACTGTTTTTT. It is translated as CASSILDRVATNEKLFF.

V is TRBV19 and J is TRBJ1-2; TRBD1 agrees at 8 bases. V dropped 7 bases and J dropped 5; count of bases not matched to a gene: 12. The CDR3 runs 15 residues. Germline V gene lookup returns CDR1 LNHDA and CDR2 SQIVND (reference sequence). This chain's CDR3 is CASTRGTGDPYGYTF. The CDR3 region has the DNA TGTGCCAGTACCCGAGGGACAGGCGACCCTTATGGCTACACCTTC.

This clone showed up just once. This chain uses TRBV9 with TRBJ2-2, with D unclear. CDR1 and CDR2 (germline): SGDLS, YYNGEE. The CDR3 loop spans 15 amino acids. V dropped 0 bases and J dropped 0 bases, with 6 bases sitting between them. The CDR3 DNA sequence: TGTGCCAGCAGCGTAGCTGTAGCGAACACCGGGGAGCTGTTTTTT. Protein: CASSVAVANTGELFF. The full variable domain, in which reference TRBV9 and TRBJ2-2 provide the parts outside the CDR3, is DSGVTQTPKHLITATGQRVTLRCSPRSGDLSVYWYQQSLDQGLQFLIQYYNGEERAKGNILERFSAQQFPDLHSELNLSSLELGDSALYFCASSVAVANTGELFFGEGSRLTVL.

The chain is built from TRBV30 and TRBJ2-3; 10 nucleotides align to TRBD2. The V gene's germline CDR1 is GTSNPN and CDR2 SVGIG (reference sequence). This CDR3 contains 14 residues. Unmatched junction bases numbered 2, after V lost 4 bases and J lost 1 base. The CDR3 spells CAWKLAGRTDTQYF. The CDR3 coding sequence is TGTGCCTGGAAACTAGCGGGGCGCACAGATACGCAGTATTTT.

This rearrangement joins TRBV6-5 to TRBJ2-7, with a possible D match to TRBD2 (5 bases). Germline loops: CDR1 MNHEY, CDR2 SVGAGI. V lost 6 bases and J lost 2, with 11 bases in between. The CDR3 runs 13 residues. The chain's CDR3 is CASRVEGPYEQYF. As DNA, the CDR3 is TGTGCCAGCAGGGTTGAGGGTCCCTACGAGCAGTACTTC.

The V call is TRBV6-5, the J call TRBJ1-2, with TRBD1 identical over 8 bases. This CDR3 contains 13 residues. After removal of 5 bases from V and 8 bases from J, the junction contained 7 bases not matched to a gene. Germline assignment: CDR1 MNHEY and CDR2 SVGAGI. CDR3 sequence (DNA): TGTGCCAGCAGTCCATTACGACAGGGGGGCTACACCTTC. Translated: CASSPLRQGGYTF.

This sequence joins TRBV6-1 and TRBJ2-7; tentative D call: TRBD2 (6 bases). The V and J ends lost 3 bases and 2 bases respectively, with 17 bases between them. This CDR3 is built from 16 residues. Germline V lookup: CDR1 MNHNS, CDR2 SASEGT. The DNA for the CDR3 is TGTGCCAGCAGTGAGTCAGATGTGGGGGGTCCCTACGAGCAGTACTTC. Its translation: CASSESDVGGPYEQYF.